Shown below are 17 T cell receptor beta chains from a single sample sequenced in a study of T cells after yellow fever vaccination. Using its own MiXCR run on the 5' RACE reads, TCRdb lists one record per CDR3 protein. The sample holds about 360,000 distinct CDR3 sequences, about 6% seen once. Source: PBMCs, taken 5 days after the yellow fever booster vaccination. These receptors came from a man aged 25 to 40 who received the YFV17D yellow fever vaccine.

This clonotype was recorded at least ten times. This CDR3 is CSASSGTSGSNEQFF. CDR3 nucleotides: TGCAGTGCTAGTTCGGGGACTAGCGGGAGCAATGAGCAGTTCTTC. The chain combines TRBV20-1 with TRBJ2-1; 14 nucleotides line up with TRBD2. The CDR3 is 15 amino acids. V lost 3 bases, J lost 6 bases, and 4 bases stayed unmatched. Per the germline V gene, CDR1 is DFQATT and CDR2 is SNEGSKA (reference sequence).

In this sample, this clonotype turned up a few times. The J gene is TRBJ2-4, the V gene TRBV12-3 or TRBV12-4, with D unresolved. The CDR3 totals 11 residues. Trimming took off 6 bases at V and 6 bases at J, with 6 bases between the two ends. Written as DNA, the CDR3 is TGTGCCAGCAGCCTCATAAACATTCAGTACTTC. Its translation: CASSLINIQYF.

The chain carries TRBV30 and TRBJ2-7; 7 nucleotides agree with TRBD2. Unmatched junction bases numbered 7, after V lost 7 bases and J lost 4 bases. Germline lookup yields CDR1 GTSNPN and CDR2 SVGIG (reference sequence). This CDR3 comprises 12 residues. In DNA, the CDR3 is TGTGCCTTGCGGGAGAGAAATTACGAGCAGTACTTC. Translated: CALRERNYEQYF.

The chain joins TRBV7-2 to TRBJ1-4; 7 positions match TRBD1. V was pared by 3 bases and J by 8 bases, with 3 bases of the junction left unmatched. This CDR3 region has 13 residues. From germline, CDR1 is SGHTA and CDR2 FQGNSA. DNA of the CDR3: TGTGCCAGCAGCTTGGGGACAGCAGAAAAACTGTTTTTT. Translating it yields CASSLGTAEKLFF.

This clonotype was seen only a few times. The V gene is TRBV18, the J gene TRBJ2-5, with a possible D match to TRBD1 (6 bases). V lost 5 bases and J 3 bases, leaving 7 bases between the germline ends. The germline V gene has CDR1 KGHSH and CDR2 LQKENI. This CDR3 contains 12 residues. CDR3 bases: TGTGCCAGCTCAAGACAGGAAGAGACCCAGTACTTC. Amino acids: CASSRQEETQYF.

This clonotype was picked up a small number of times. The chain combines TRBV7-2 with TRBJ2-3, with 10 bases matching TRBD2. CDR1 SGHTA and CDR2 FQGNSA come from the germline V gene. The CDR3 is made up of 17 amino acids. The junction had 9 bases not matched to a gene; V was cut back by 2 bases and J by 4 bases. The CDR3 DNA reads as TGTGCCAGCAGCTTAAGGGGACTAAGCGGGAGGGCAGATACGCAGTATTTT. Its protein product is CASSLRGLSGRADTQYF.

This clonotype was recorded a few times. V and J are TRBV12-3 or TRBV12-4 and TRBJ1-1; 11 nucleotides match TRBD1. CDR3 size: 17 residues. V was clipped by 4 bases and J by 11 bases; unmatched bases: 18. The CDR3 is CASSSPDRGPEKKGAFF. CDR3 DNA: TGTGCCAGCAGTTCCCCGGACAGGGGGCCTGAAAAGAAGGGGGCTTTCTTT.

This clonotype turned up a few times. This chain connects TRBV6-1 to TRBJ2-5; no firm D call. V shed 8 bases and J shed 4 bases, with 14 bases lying between them. In germline, CDR1 is MNHNS, CDR2 SASEGT. The CDR3 runs to 13 residues. In DNA form, the CDR3 reads TGTGCCAGCGAAGTACGACAATTAGAGACCCAGTACTTC. Amino acid sequence: CASEVRQLETQYF.

The rearrangement uses TRBV20-1 and TRBJ2-7; tentative D call: TRBD2 (8 bases). Germline V gene lookup returns CDR1 DFQATT and CDR2 SNEGSKA (reference sequence). The V end lost 2 bases, the J end lost 0 bases, and 14 bases lay between the germline ends. The length of the CDR3 is 15 residues. This CDR3 is CSARLAGQSSYEQYF. The CDR3 region has the DNA TGCAGTGCTAGATTAGCGGGACAGAGCTCCTACGAGCAGTACTTC.

This clonotype came up many times. The chain couples TRBV6-2 or TRBV6-3 to TRBJ2-5; TRBD1 matches at 12 bases. Germline lookup yields CDR1 MNHEY and CDR2 SVGEGT. The CDR3 is 15 residues long. Trimming at V came to 4 bases and at J to 7 bases, leaving 7 bases not matched to a gene. The CDR3 is CASSLPGQGAGTQYF. For the CDR3, the DNA is TGTGCCAGCAGTTTGCCGGGACAGGGGGCTGGGACCCAGTACTTC.

V gene TRBV29-1 combines with J gene TRBJ1-2; no definite D call. This CDR3 is built from 13 residues. Deletions cut 4 bases from V and 3 bases from J, with 12 bases between. Germline V gives CDR1 SQVTM, CDR2 ANQGSEA. This chain's CDR3 is CSVGPDGDYGYTF. The CDR3 region has the DNA TGCAGCGTTGGCCCGGACGGGGACTATGGCTACACCTTC. The full variable domain, rest sourced from reference TRBV29-1 and TRBJ1-2, is SAVISQKPSRDICQRGTSLTIQCQVDSQVTMMFWYRQQPGQSLTLIATANQGSEATYESGFVIDKFPISRPNLTFSTLTVSNMSPEDSSIYLCSVGPDGDYGYTFGSGTRLTVV.

The chain couples TRBV20-1 to TRBJ2-1; D is perhaps TRBD2 (6 bases). There are 16 residues in the CDR3. Trimming took off 0 bases at V and 0 bases at J, with 12 bases between the two ends. CDR1 DFQATT and CDR2 SNEGSKA come from the germline V gene (reference sequence). The CDR3 DNA reads TGCAGTGCTAGAGATTGGCGGGAATTCTCCTACAATGAGCAGTTCTTC. Translated, it gives CSARDWREFSYNEQFF.

This chain uses TRBV20-1 with TRBJ2-7, with D possibly matching TRBD2 (5 bases). Germline V gives CDR1 DFQATT, CDR2 SNEGSKA (reference sequence). This CDR3 region has 16 residues. CDR3 protein: CCARGSAAQNSYEQYF. The CDR3 DNA reads TGCTGCGCTAGAGGGTCTGCGGCCCAAAACTCCTACGAGCAGTACTTC.

This clonotype appeared many times. The V gene is TRBV18, the J gene TRBJ2-2; D gene unclear. The germline V gene encodes CDR1 KGHSH and CDR2 LQKENI. CDR3 length: 12 residues. V gave up 1 base and J gave up 6 bases, with 3 bases separating them. CDR3 residues: CASSPLAGELFF. The CDR3 DNA sequence: TGTGCCAGCTCACCACTAGCCGGGGAGCTGTTTTTT.

This clonotype was seen ten or more times. This rearrangement joins TRBV3-1 to TRBJ2-7, with D hard to call. This CDR3 contains 15 residues. Germline-derived CDR1 and CDR2 are LGHDT and YNNKEL (reference sequence). The V end was cut by 4 bases, the J end by 3 bases, with 16 bases between. The CDR3 DNA follows: TGTGCCAGCAGCCGAACGCAGGATACCTACTACGAGCAGTACTTC. It translates to CASSRTQDTYYEQYF.

There are a few counts of this clonotype. The genes are TRBV7-2 and TRBJ1-5; a weak D match, TRBD1 (5 bases). V lost 7 bases and J 6 bases, leaving 16 bases between the germline ends. Germline assignment: CDR1 SGHTA and CDR2 FQGNSA. The CDR3 covers 14 residues. The CDR3 sequence is CASNGGSNTQPQHF. CDR3 sequence (DNA): TGTGCCAGCAATGGGGGATCAAACACTCAGCCCCAGCATTTT. Using reference TRBV7-2 and TRBJ1-5 for the parts outside the CDR3, the full variable domain is GAGVSQSPSNKVTEKGKDVELRCDPISGHTALYWYRQSLGQGLEFLIYFQGNSAPDKSGLPSDRFSAERTGGSVSTLTIQRTQQEDSAVYLCASNGGSNTQPQHFGDGTRLSIL.

There are many counts of this clonotype. The rearrangement uses TRBV7-9 and TRBJ1-6; the match to TRBD1 covers 7 bases. The CDR3 spans 15 residues. The germline V gene has CDR1 SEHNR and CDR2 FQNEAQ (reference sequence). Unmatched junction bases numbered 11, after V lost 5 bases and J lost 10 bases. CDR3 amino acids: CASSDIGTGESPLHF. The CDR3 coding sequence is TGTGCCAGCAGCGATATCGGAACAGGGGAATCACCCCTCCACTTT.